This T cell receptor (beta chain) was obtained from a study of shared clonotypes between healthy human individuals. Study overall: Samples came from two female and a few male donors aged 18 to 49. Whole-study findings and limits: In this cohort, only blood was sampled, and tissue repertoires likely differ. An anticipated effect of sequencing depth on clonotype sharing among donors was recognized.

This clone was detected only once. Its matching antigen is unknown. Germline V gives CDR1 SGDLS, CDR2 YYNGEE. This CDR3 has 16 residues. V shed 2 bases and J shed 0 bases, with 13 bases lying between them. It was on ten immunoSEQ deep assay plates that unsorted PBMC DNA was sequenced. Clones were sequenced by immunoSEQ multiplex PCR, and TCRdb holds only the in-frame ones, with some missing. Here the sample spans about 480,000 clones, around 79% being singletons. The sequence came from a woman in her 40s in good health. Some clones in this sample may be carry-over from other donors' samples. The chain couples TRBV9 to TRBJ2-3; tentative D call: TRBD2 (6 bases). The specimen was PBMCs. The CDR3, as DNA: TGTGCCAGCAGCGTTGGACTATCGACTAGCACAGATACGCAGTATTTT. Its translation is CASSVGLSTSTDTQYF.